This T cell receptor beta chain was captured in a study of shared T cell receptors in the human thymus. The CDR3 extends over 12 amino acids. The germline V gene has CDR1 SGHNT and CDR2 YENEEA. Trimming took 5 bases from V and 9 from J, leaving 11 bases between them. The method was immunoSEQ multiplex PCR; TCRdb's version includes in-frame clones alone and lacks a portion of them. The repertoire has hundreds of thousands of clones, around 78% of them found once; the top ten carry 0.013%. The same data also went into a second study, on human thymus T cells. From that paper: Donors consisted of healthy Finnish infants (having corrective surgery for congenital heart defects). Surgeons resected thymus tissue during corrective heart surgery. Seemingly biased V and J gene usage marked thymic and blood repertoires. Related research described thymic repertoires that were highly overlapping among unrelated individuals.

This chain connects TRBV11-3 to TRBJ2-1, with D possibly matching TRBD2 (5 bases). The origin of this receptor is a boy in the first two years of life with a congenital heart defect. What was sequenced was thymocytes. The CDR3, as DNA: TGTGCCAGCAGCCCCGCAGAGGGTGAGCAGTTCTTC. Translation: CASSPAEGEQFF. Variable domain in full (rest from reference TRBV11-3 and TRBJ2-1): EAGVVQSPRYKIIEKKQPVAFWCNPISGHNTLYWYLQNLGQGPELLIRYENEEAVDDSQLPKDRFSAERLKGVDSTLKIQPAELGDSAVYLCASSPAEGEQFFGPGTRLTVL.